The T cell receptor (beta chain) described here comes from a study of blood T cells in healthy people across ages (dated by TCRdb to about 2015). General notes on the study: In model experiments, template switching captured roughly one uniquely barcoded TCR beta cDNA molecule for every two T cells. Age-related changes in TCR beta repertoire diversity were measured in the study by deep sequencing normalized with unique cDNA molecular identifiers. The donors were split into four age groups: young (average around 15 years), middle-aged (roughly 42), aged (62) and long-lived (about 82). Using the same blood draw, the study looked at two additional independent replicas of 1 million unique cDNA reads for two donors, one aged 18 to 30 and the other aged 80 or older.

This clonotype has more than one count but fewer than ten. Its antigen is not yet known. Within one base of it there is no much larger clone, and no base qualities were kept. Systemically healthy Caucasian individuals from Russia, 39 in total and aged about 6 to 95 years, were included as donors. About 10 milliliters of peripheral blood were collected from each donor into EDTA-treated Vacutainer tubes. Ficoll-Paque density-gradient centrifugation was used to isolate PBMCs, with at least 7 million obtained per sample. Trizol reagent was used to extract total RNA from PBMCs, with at least 5 micrograms per sample. For every donor, an aliquot of PBMCs went through flow cytometry to measure the percentages of naive CD45RAhigh/CD27high T cells. The CDR1 and CDR2 encoded by the germline V gene are SGHRS and YFSETQ. After removal of 0 bases from V and 5 bases from J, the junction retains 4 bases not matched to a gene. From the cysteine up to the phenylalanine, the CDR3 has a length of 16 residues. Only CDR3 DNA remains: 48 bases, in frame from the first base.

Findings and caveats that apply to the study as a whole: Estimates of total diversity based on one million sequenced T cells were regarded as lower bounds and as underestimates. The CMV infection status of donors was not known, potentially confounding age-related changes in expanded clonotypes. Compared with the aged group, more naive CD4+ T cells, fewer expanded clones and increased TCR diversity were shown by the long-lived group, suggesting age selection. The percentage of naive T cells measured by flow cytometry correlated strongly with observed TCR beta diversity. Bulk unsorted PBMC profiling prevented conclusive comparison of naive and antigen-experienced compartments. Observed TCR beta diversity per million T cells fell roughly linearly with age, and a significant reduction was already apparent by age about 38.

Library creation used 5' RACE. Sequencer: Illumina HiSeq 2500. A second PCR of 7 to 11 cycles was performed with a sample-barcoded 5' primer and a J-beta primer mix. A unique molecular identifier was introduced onto each TCR beta cDNA molecule by a template-switch 5' adaptor carrying 12 random nucleotides. Each sample yielded at least 3 million CDR3-containing paired-end reads. First-strand cDNA synthesis was performed from all RNA using the Mint cDNA synthesis kit, with priming by a TRBC-specific oligonucleotide. Following uracil-DNA glycosylase treatment, a first 18-cycle PCR with universal primers M1SS and BC2_uni_R was performed on all cDNA. On the study's bioinformatics: Each sample was normalized by randomly selecting 1 million high-quality reads, each carrying a distinct molecular identifier. Instead of being binned into consensus sequences, reads that shared molecular identifiers were thrown out. MiTCR, set to a Q25 quality threshold and the strictest error-elimination algorithm, was used for CDR3 identification, clonotype clustering and error correction. A nonparametric unseen species model with Euler transformation was used to estimate a lower bound on total TCR beta diversity. In-frame beta chains were kept once TCRdb had trimmed the public reads at Q25 with fastp and called clones with MiXCR. Identical CDR3 protein sequences are pooled into one entry, listed with their most common genes and DNA. These V and J calls rely on TCRdb rather than the paper's analysis. The sample table records 760,000 or so distinct CDR3 sequences; roughly 25% of these occur just once. 9.4% of the sample comes from the top ten.

This sample was shared with a second study, whose subject was T cells of mothers and their children. In that second paper, the authors write: The donors were nine systemically healthy Caucasian individuals, made up of three mothers and their six children. cDNA synthesis consumed the entire amount of extracted RNA, loaded at approximately 1.6 ug RNA in each 15 ul reaction. In the second PCR, sample barcodes and 2-4 random nucleotides were introduced via the M1S primer. Over 8.5 million TCR beta CDR3 reads were obtained for each mother, and some 3 million reads were obtained for each child. In both related and unrelated pairs, thymic selection shapes the output of TCR recombination in a similar way, with inherited differences having only a minor effect. Normalized repertoire overlap was always slightly but never significantly higher in related than unrelated mother-child pairs. No persistent microchimeric T cell clones were detected, at a sensitivity of 90 to 100 clones per million clonotypes. To look for features that set related mother-child pairs apart from unrelated individuals, the researchers ran deep NGS to compare the TCR beta repertoires of mothers and children. On average, the children were approximately 11 +/- 4 years old, while the mothers were about 37 +/- 4 years old. After adapter ligation with NEBNext reagents, the libraries were sequenced on Illumina HiSeq 2000 with 100+100 nt paired-end reads. To prevent cross-contamination, the mother and child libraries were prepared a month apart and were sequenced in separate runs. Each donor had between about 450,000 and 2,300,000 distinct TCR beta clonotypes identified. Naive TCR beta clonotypes were estimated from low-frequency clonotypes matched to each donor's FACS-determined naive share, without sorting.

The sequencing input was blood. The chain links TRBV5-1 with TRBJ2-4, with 11 middle bases fitting TRBD1. This TCR came from a boy between 5 and 17 years old in good health. The nucleotide sequence is TGCGCCAGCAGCTTGGGCGGACAGGGGGCCCAAAACATTCAGTACTTC. Its protein reads: CASSLGGQGAQNIQYF. The CDR3, completed at both ends by the reference TRBV5-1 and TRBJ2-4 genes, gives the full variable domain KAGVTQTPRYLIKTRGQQVTLSCSPISGHRSVSWYQQTPGQGLQFLFEYFSETQRNKGNFPGRFSGRQFSNSRSEMNVSTLELGDSALYLCASSLGGQGAQNIQYFGAGTRLSVL.